Listed below are T cell receptor beta chains from one sample, sequenced in a study of CD8 T cells in Susac syndrome. TCRdb re-called the immunoSEQ multiplex PCR reads with MiXCR, one entry per CDR3 protein. This sample has approximately 54,000 distinct CDR3 sequences, with just under 95% found just once. Sequenced: CD8+ T cells from PBMCs. These receptors all stem from a human donor with Susac syndrome. Each CDR3 is given with its conserved first and last residue. A D gene is named only where the DNA matches it firmly. Clone size appears in some rows only: once, few, many, or a class for an expanded clone.

.,.,TRBV19,TRBJ1-2,CASSWTAHSNYGYTF,TGTGCCAGTAGCTGGACAGCTCATTCTAACTATGGCTACACCTTC
.,TRBD1,TRBV20-1,TRBJ1-1,CSAPGQGRGTEAFF,TGCAGTGCTCCTGGACAGGGTAGGGGCACTGAAGCTTTCTTT
once,TRBD2,TRBV10-3,TRBJ2-7,CAASLAGSYEQYF,TGTGCCGCGTCGTTAGCGGGGAGCTACGAGCAGTACTTC
.,.,TRBV9,TRBJ1-6,CASTKGGASSYNSPLHF,TGTGCCAGCACCAAAGGGGGGGCAAGCTCCTATAATTCACCCCTCCACTTT
.,.,TRBV12-3/TRBV12-4,TRBJ2-2,CASSSRQVNTGELFF,TGTGCCAGCAGTTCCCGACAGGTTAACACCGGGGAGCTGTTTTTT
.,.,TRBV11-2,TRBJ1-2,CASSLGSDYTF,TGTGCCAGCAGCTTAGGTTCAGACTACACCTTC
.,TRBD1,TRBV4-1,TRBJ2-5,CASSQGGTEYEETQYF,TGCGCCAGCAGCCAAGGAGGGACAGAGTATGAGGAGACCCAGTACTTC
.,TRBD1,TRBV10-3,TRBJ2-2,CAVETGSSTGELFF,TGTGCCGTCGAGACAGGGTCAAGCACCGGGGAGCTGTTTTTT
.,.,TRBV7-6,TRBJ2-5,CASSRYQETQYF,TGTGCCAGCAGCCGGTACCAAGAGACCCAGTACTTC
.,.,TRBV7-3,TRBJ1-1,CASSLGLLGTEAFF,TGTGCCAGCAGCCTAGGCCTCCTGGGCACTGAAGCTTTCTTT
once,.,TRBV7-2,TRBJ2-3,CASSFGRAVTSTDTQYF,TGTGCCAGCAGCTTCGGTCGAGCGGTCACTAGCACAGATACGCAGTATTTT
.,.,TRBV11-2,TRBJ2-2,CASSRRGNTGELFF,TGTGCCAGCAGCCGGCGGGGGAACACCGGGGAGCTGTTTTTT
.,.,TRBV2,TRBJ2-3,CASIEGVGDTQYF,TGTGCCAGCATAGAGGGTGTAGGAGATACGCAGTATTTT
.,TRBD2,TRBV27,TRBJ2-3,CASYGAGATDTQYF,TGTGCCAGCTATGGCGCGGGAGCGACAGATACGCAGTATTTT
once,.,TRBV9,TRBJ2-2,CASSTNTGELFF,TGTGCCAGCAGCACCAACACCGGGGAGCTGTTTTTT
.,.,TRBV14,TRBJ2-3,CASSQMRGDPTDTQYF,TGTGCCAGCAGCCAAATGCGAGGGGACCCCACAGATACGCAGTATTTT
.,.,TRBV4-1,TRBJ2-1,CASSQEEWDEQFF,TGCGCCAGCAGCCAAGAGGAATGGGATGAGCAGTTCTTC
.,.,TRBV27,TRBJ2-7,CASRGLGPSEQYF,TGTGCCAGCCGGGGGCTGGGCCCCTCCGAGCAGTACTTC
.,.,TRBV10-3,TRBJ2-7,CAIMDNSYEQYF,TGTGCCATCATGGACAATTCCTACGAGCAGTACTTC
.,TRBD2,TRBV29-1,TRBJ2-7,CSVDGGLAGESSYEQYF,TGCAGCGTTGATGGGGGGCTAGCGGGGGAAAGCTCCTACGAGCAGTACTTC
.,TRBD1,TRBV9,TRBJ2-6,CASSVGQGLSGANVLTF,TGTGCCAGCAGCGTAGGACAGGGGCTCTCTGGGGCCAACGTCCTGACTTTC
.,.,TRBV6-6,TRBJ2-7,CASSYSRTLYEQYF,TGTGCCAGCAGTTACTCGCGGACACTCTACGAGCAGTACTTC
.,.,TRBV12-3/TRBV12-4,TRBJ1-2,CASSSGSPGEGYTF,TGTGCCAGCAGTTCGGGATCTCCCGGGGAAGGCTACACCTTC
.,TRBD1,TRBV19,TRBJ1-1,CASSITSDREFFF,TGTGCCAGTAGTATCACCTCCGACAGGGAGTTTTTCTTT
.,.,TRBV28,TRBJ2-3,CASSLWTAGEDTQYF,TGTGCCAGCAGTTTATGGACGGCAGGGGAAGATACGCAGTATTTT
.,TRBD2,TRBV28,TRBJ2-5,CATQVAGGPPEAQYF,TGTGCCACCCAAGTCGCGGGGGGACCTCCAGAGGCCCAGTACTTC
.,TRBD1,TRBV20-1,TRBJ1-5,CSARDPGGQPQHF,TGCAGTGCTAGAGATCCAGGGGGTCAGCCCCAGCATTTT
.,TRBD2,TRBV2,TRBJ2-7,CASRAGGPNYEQYF,TGTGCCAGCAGGGCGGGGGGGCCCAACTACGAGCAGTACTTC
.,TRBD1,TRBV30,TRBJ1-2,CAWSVGQGWGSYGYTF,TGTGCCTGGAGTGTGGGACAGGGGTGGGGGAGCTATGGCTACACCTTC
.,.,TRBV15,TRBJ2-5,CATSSFGQRAQETQYF,TGTGCCACCAGCAGCTTTGGACAGCGCGCGCAAGAGACCCAGTACTTC
once,.,TRBV12-5,TRBJ2-1,CASVSNEQFF,TGTGCTAGTGTGAGTAATGAGCAGTTCTTC
once,TRBD1,TRBV20-1,TRBJ2-2,CSARGLGQGNTGELFF,TGCAGTGCTAGAGGGTTGGGACAGGGAAACACCGGGGAGCTGTTTTTT
.,TRBD1,TRBV9,TRBJ2-1,CASSGRDRAYNEQFF,TGTGCCAGCAGCGGCCGGGACAGGGCCTACAATGAGCAGTTCTTC
.,TRBD1,TRBV20-1,TRBJ1-6,CSARDPGTGIGNSPLHF,TGCAGTGCTAGAGATCCGGGGACAGGGATCGGGAATTCACCCCTCCACTTT
.,.,TRBV30,TRBJ1-3,CAWSDARRNTIYF,TGTGCCTGGAGTGACGCTAGGCGAAACACCATATATTTT
.,TRBD1,TRBV28,TRBJ2-7,CASSRTGTGLDYEQYF,TGTGCCAGCAGTAGAACCGGGACAGGTCTCGACTACGAGCAGTACTTC
.,.,TRBV29-1,TRBJ2-7,CSVAFVGPTLPYEQYF,TGCAGCGTTGCGTTCGTCGGACCTACACTACCGTACGAGCAGTACTTC